The 20 T cell receptor beta chains presented below share a single source sample, sequenced in a study of blood T cell repertoires in COVID-19. The data were produced by immunoSEQ multiplex PCR, yet TCRdb's version contains in-frame clones alone and is incomplete. Of about 49,000 clones listed, less than 85% are singletons. Sequencing used peripheral blood. All receptors derive from a human donor in a cohort sampled during active COVID-19.

This clone was found a few times. The CDR3 sequence: CASSKRLSEVAKNIQYF. For the CDR3, the DNA is TGTGCCAGTAGTAAAAGACTATCAGAAGTAGCCAAAAACATTCAGTACTTC. The rearrangement joins TRBV19 to TRBJ2-4, with TRBD2 as a possible D gene (5 bases). Germline V gene lookup returns CDR1 LNHDA and CDR2 SQIVND (reference sequence). The CDR3 contains 17 residues. Deletions cut 4 bases from V and 0 bases from J, with 16 bases between.

J is TRBJ1-1 and V is TRBV6-2 or TRBV6-3; D gene uncertain. V lost 2 bases and J lost 4, with 14 bases in between. The CDR3 sequence is 15 residues long. Germline CDR1 reads MNHEY; CDR2 reads SVGEGT. The CDR3 region is CASSYNQGTGTEAFF. The CDR3 region has the DNA TGTGCCAGCAGTTACAATCAAGGCACGGGCACTGAAGCTTTCTTT.

This clone showed up just a few times. V usage is TRBV28 and J usage is TRBJ1-5; D is uncertain. The CDR3 runs 13 residues. CDR1 and CDR2 from the germline V gene are MDHEN and SYDVKM. V lost 4 bases to trimming and J lost 4 bases, with 8 bases between them. CDR3 in amino acids: CASSSTVNQPQHF. CDR3 bases: TGTGCCAGCAGTTCGACTGTTAATCAGCCCCAGCATTTT.

This clone showed up just a few times. This chain links TRBV30 with TRBJ1-3; possibly TRBD1 for D (5 bases). This CDR3 region has 15 residues. Germline loops: CDR1 GTSNPN, CDR2 SVGIG (reference sequence). V was shortened by 0 bases and J by 1 base, with 10 bases between the two germline ends. The CDR3 region is CAWSVSGVSGNTIYF. The CDR3 nucleotides are TGTGCCTGGAGTGTGTCGGGGGTGTCTGGAAACACCATATATTTT.

This sequence joins TRBV9 and TRBJ2-1, with D unclear. CDR3 length: 12 amino acids. Germline V lookup: CDR1 SGDLS, CDR2 YYNGEE. Trimming cost V 0 bases and J 7 bases, with 5 bases left between them. The CDR3 reads CASSVGANEQFF. DNA of the CDR3: TGTGCCAGCAGCGTAGGGGCAAATGAGCAGTTCTTC.

The chain is built from TRBV11-2 and TRBJ2-7; D is ambiguous. Germline V gene lookup returns CDR1 SGHAT and CDR2 FQNNGV. The germline V and J ends were trimmed by 0 bases and 2 bases, with 11 bases remaining between them. The CDR3 is made up of 15 amino acids. In DNA form, the CDR3 reads TGTGCCAGCAGCTTAGATGAGAAATACCCCTACGAGCAGTACTTC. Its protein product is CASSLDEKYPYEQYF.

The chain employs TRBV5-4 and TRBJ1-2, with D unresolved. The V gene lost 0 bases and the J gene lost 0 bases, with 6 bases spanning the gap. This CDR3 is built from 14 residues. Per the germline V gene, CDR1 is SGHNT and CDR2 is YYREEE (reference sequence). This chain's CDR3 is CASSLDRANYGYTF. The CDR3 bases are TGTGCCAGCAGCTTGGACCGAGCTAACTATGGCTACACCTTC.

The rearrangement joins TRBV3-1 (or the pseudogene TRBV3-2) to TRBJ2-7; 7 bases are shared with TRBD2. The germline CDR1 and CDR2 sequences are LGHDT and YNNKEL (reference sequence). The ends lost 7 bases at V and 7 bases at J; junction bases unmatched: 22. The CDR3 is 17 residues long. The chain's CDR3 is CASNLLSGLVLLCEQYF. The DNA for the CDR3 is TGTGCCAGCAACCTCCTATCAGGACTAGTTTTATTGTGTGAGCAGTACTTC.

This clone was seen more than once but under ten times. V gene TRBV4-3 combines with J gene TRBJ1-2, with TRBD1 as a possible D gene (6 bases). V gave up 2 bases and J gave up 4 bases, with 11 bases separating them. Germline V gene sequence: CDR1 LGHNA, CDR2 YSLEER. This CDR3 is built from 14 residues. The CDR3 region is CASSQIRQVYGYTF. CDR3 sequence (DNA): TGCGCCAGCAGCCAAATCCGACAGGTCTATGGCTACACCTTC.

The CDR3 sequence is CAISESRGTYEQYF. DNA for the CDR3: TGTGCCATCAGTGAGTCCAGGGGGACCTACGAGCAGTACTTC. V usage is TRBV10-3 and J usage is TRBJ2-7; 7 bases map to TRBD1. The junction had 1 base not matched to a gene; V was cut back by 0 bases and J by 2 bases. Germline lookup yields CDR1 ENHRY and CDR2 SYGVKD. The CDR3 has 14 residues.

This chain links TRBV4-1 with TRBJ1-4; D might be TRBD1 (6 bases). V was pared by 0 bases and J by 5 bases, with 13 bases between. CDR1 MGHRA and CDR2 YSYEKL come from the germline V gene. CDR3 length: 16 amino acids. The chain's CDR3 is CASSQDGTGFNEKLFF. As DNA, the CDR3 is TGCGCCAGCAGCCAAGATGGTACAGGGTTCAATGAAAAACTGTTTTTT.

The chain has TRBV6-5 and TRBJ1-1, with D unclear. CDR3 length: 12 residues. Germline V gene lookup returns CDR1 MNHEY and CDR2 SVGAGI. Trimming cost V 0 bases and J 5 bases, with 4 bases left between them. In DNA, the CDR3 is TGTGCCAGCAGTTACTCTCGGACTGAAGCTTTCTTT. Translated, it gives CASSYSRTEAFF.

Note on this clone: This sample includes further DNA sequences coding for the same CDR3. V and J are TRBV4-3 and TRBJ2-7; possibly TRBD1 for D (5 bases). CDR3 size: 13 residues. V lost 0 bases and J lost 3, with 6 bases in between. CDR1 is LGHNA and CDR2 is YSLEER in the germline V gene. The CDR3 nucleotides are TGCGCCAGCAGCCAAGATAGGGGCTACGAGCAGTACTTC. It specifies CASSQDRGYEQYF.

The chain couples TRBV30 to TRBJ1-2, with 8 bases aligning to TRBD1. This CDR3 region has 14 residues. The junction had 6 bases not matched to a gene; V was cut back by 3 bases and J by 3 bases. Germline CDR1 reads GTSNPN; CDR2 reads SVGIG (reference sequence). CDR3 nucleotide sequence: TGTGCCTGGAGATTGGACAGGGTTTACTATGGCTACACCTTC. Protein product: CAWRLDRVYYGYTF.

V and J are TRBV9 and TRBJ2-7, with 7 bases matching TRBD2. Germline V CDR1 and CDR2: SGDLS, YYNGEE. V was clipped by 3 bases and J by 2 bases; unmatched bases: 11. This CDR3 has 16 residues. CDR3 in DNA: TGTGCCAGCAGCGACCACCCGGGAGGTTCCCCCTACGAGCAGTACTTC. Translation gives CASSDHPGGSPYEQYF.

This chain connects TRBV4-3 to TRBJ2-3, with 13 positions matching TRBD2. The CDR3 has 16 amino acids. Trimming took 5 bases from V and 2 from J; bases not matched to a gene: 4. Per germline, CDR1 LGHNA and CDR2 YSLEER. This chain's CDR3 is CASSSTSGGATDTQYF. The CDR3 coding sequence is TGCGCCAGCAGCTCAACTAGCGGGGGGGCCACAGATACGCAGTATTTT.

V gene TRBV27 combines with J gene TRBJ2-6; weak D call: TRBD1 (6 bases). The CDR3 is 18 residues long. Trimming took 7 bases from V and 1 from J, leaving 20 bases between them. CDR1 and CDR2 (germline): MNHEY, SMNVEV (reference sequence). Written as DNA, the CDR3 is TGTGCCAGCACCTCGCCGGACAGTAGAAGTTCTGGGGCCAACGTCCTGACTTTC. It yields the protein CASTSPDSRSSGANVLTF.

The table lists this clone with a few counts. The chain combines TRBV5-1 with TRBJ1-1; 7 nucleotides line up with TRBD1. CDR3 length: 12 residues. The ends lost 2 bases at V and 13 bases at J; junction bases unmatched: 8. Germline CDR1 and CDR2: SGHRS and YFSETQ. The CDR3 DNA reads as TGCGCCAGCAGCTTTACAGGGGAAAAGCGTTTCTTT. Translated: CASSFTGEKRFF.

The chain links TRBV9 to TRBJ2-3; perhaps TRBD1 as D (5 bases). Germline-derived CDR1 and CDR2 are SGDLS and YYNGEE. Trimming pared 0 bases from V and 2 bases from J, leaving 13 bases between. CDR3 length equals 16 residues. The CDR3 DNA reads TGTGCCAGCAGCGTAGAAGGGCAGGGTACCACAGATACGCAGTATTTT. It encodes CASSVEGQGTTDTQYF.

The J gene is TRBJ1-5, the V gene TRBV5-8; no definite D call. The CDR3 consists of 14 residues. Germline V gives CDR1 SGHTS, CDR2 YDEGEE. The V end was cut by 1 base, the J end by 7 bases, with 12 bases between. The CDR3 DNA sequence: TGTGCCAGCAGCTTGAGGCAGGTCGTACAGCCCCAGCATTTT. Translating it yields CASSLRQVVQPQHF.